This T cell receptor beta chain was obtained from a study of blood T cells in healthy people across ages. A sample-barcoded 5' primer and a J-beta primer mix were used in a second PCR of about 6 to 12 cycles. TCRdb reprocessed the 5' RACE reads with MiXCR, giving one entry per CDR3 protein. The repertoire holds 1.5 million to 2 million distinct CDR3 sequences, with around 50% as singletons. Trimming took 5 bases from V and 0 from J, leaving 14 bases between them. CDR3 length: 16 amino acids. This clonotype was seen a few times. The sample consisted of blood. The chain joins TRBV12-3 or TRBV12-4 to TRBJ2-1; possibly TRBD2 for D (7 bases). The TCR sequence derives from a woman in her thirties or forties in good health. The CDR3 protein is CASSDTGGSSYNEQFF. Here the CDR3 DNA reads TGTGCCAGCAGTGACACGGGGGGCAGCTCCTACAATGAGCAGTTCTTC.